Listed below are T cell receptor beta chains from one sample, sequenced in a study of Ad26.COV2.S vaccination and SARS-CoV-2 variants. Some clones are missing from TCRdb's copy, which holds only in-frame ones; the method was immunoSEQ multiplex PCR. The sample comprises approximately 500,000 clones, about 83% of which are singletons, and 13% rests with the top ten. The specimen was peripheral blood, collected in a trial of Ad26.COV2.S vaccine versus placebo. Source of these receptors: a person between 18 and 65 years old who received the Ad26.COV2.S COVID-19 vaccine or a placebo. Both conserved end residues are part of each CDR3. Fields, in order: D gene, V gene, clone size, J gene, CDR3 protein, CDR3 DNA. D genes are given only for firm matches. Not every row has a clone size; where given, it reads once, few, many or a size class.

-	TRBV11-2	once	TRBJ1-1	CASSLAQVEAFF	TGTGCCAGCAGCCTCGCGCAGGTTGAAGCTTTCTTT
TRBD2	TRBV11-2	-	TRBJ2-1	CASSNSGIYNEQFF	TGTGCCAGCAGCAACAGCGGGATCTACAATGAGCAGTTCTTC
-	TRBV7-9	-	TRBJ1-4	CASSLLTFATNEKLFF	TGTGCCAGCAGCTTACTCACTTTTGCAACTAATGAAAAACTGTTTTTT
-	TRBV6-6	few	TRBJ2-1	CASGWLYNEQFF	TGTGCCAGCGGTTGGTTGTACAATGAGCAGTTCTTC
TRBD2	TRBV30	few	TRBJ2-1	CAWTSGTANEQFF	TGTGCCTGGACCAGCGGGACGGCCAATGAGCAGTTCTTC
-	TRBV5-1	-	TRBJ1-5	CASSLEGHSNQPQHF	TGCGCCAGCAGCTTGGAGGGACATAGCAATCAGCCCCAGCATTTT
-	TRBV6-1	-	TRBJ1-2	CASSEPDLFYGYTF	TGTGCCAGCAGTGAACCGGACTTATTTTATGGCTACACCTTC
-	TRBV6-4	-	TRBJ1-5	CASSDSFGPQHF	TGTGCCAGCAGTGACAGCTTTGGGCCCCAGCATTTT
TRBD1	TRBV7-2	-	TRBJ1-1	CASSLVQGARTEAFF	TGTGCCAGCAGCTTAGTACAGGGGGCGCGGACTGAAGCTTTCTTT
-	TRBV6-5	-	TRBJ1-1	CASSYGTSATEAFF	TGTGCCAGCAGTTACGGCACTTCGGCCACTGAAGCTTTCTTT
-	TRBV4-3	-	TRBJ1-3	CASSPTSISGNTIYF	TGCGCCAGCAGCCCCACTTCTATCTCTGGAAACACCATATATTTT
TRBD2	TRBV9	-	TRBJ2-7	CASSVGAGLAGVGASYEQYF	TGTGCCAGCAGCGTAGGGGCTGGACTAGCGGGAGTGGGGGCCTCCTACGAGCAGTACTTC
TRBD2	TRBV10-3	-	TRBJ2-1	CAISGGTSGRDYNEQFF	TGTGCCATCAGTGGGGGGACTAGCGGGAGGGACTACAATGAGCAGTTCTTC
TRBD2	TRBV11-2	-	TRBJ2-7	CASSLDLPPTSGRAHEQYF	TGTGCCAGCAGCTTAGATCTGCCCCCAACTAGCGGGAGGGCCCACGAGCAGTACTTC
TRBD1	TRBV5-6	once	TRBJ1-6	CASSLMGGQWGSPLHF	TGTGCCAGCAGCTTGATGGGGGGACAGTGGGGTTCACCCCTCCACTTT
-	TRBV19	-	TRBJ1-1	CASSIQRNTEAFF	TGTGCCAGTAGTATCCAGAGGAATACTGAAGCTTTCTTT
-	TRBV28	-	TRBJ1-6	CASSFHRGALHF	TGTGCCAGCAGTTTTCATAGGGGGGCTCTTCACTTT
TRBD1	TRBV7-2	-	TRBJ1-1	CASSPKQGTEAFF	TGTGCCAGCAGCCCTAAACAGGGGACTGAAGCTTTCTTT
-	TRBV29-1	-	TRBJ2-7	CSAAPQDSRYEQYF	TGCAGCGCGGCACCTCAAGACAGCAGATACGAGCAGTACTTC
-	TRBV29-1	-	TRBJ2-7	CSVMGNTQAGSYEQYF	TGCAGCGTAATGGGGAACACCCAAGCCGGATCCTACGAGCAGTACTTC
-	TRBV2	-	TRBJ1-5	CASREGNQPQHF	TGTGCCAGCAGGGAGGGGAATCAGCCCCAGCATTTT
-	TRBV19	-	TRBJ2-7	CASSRRAGDEQYF	TGTGCCAGTAGTAGGCGGGCCGGGGACGAGCAGTACTTC
TRBD1	TRBV19	-	TRBJ1-6	CASRNSGTGGFDSNSPLHF	TGTGCCAGTAGAAACTCCGGGACAGGGGGCTTCGATTCGAATTCACCCCTCCACTTT
-	TRBV19	-	TRBJ2-7	CASKGRYEQYF	TGTGCCAGTAAGGGCCGATACGAGCAGTACTTC
TRBD2	TRBV5-5	-	TRBJ2-3	CASSPGLAVTDTQYF	TGTGCCAGCAGCCCCGGACTAGCGGTCACAGATACGCAGTATTTT
-	TRBV2	-	TRBJ1-2	CASRAQGTHSGYGYTF	TGTGCCAGCAGAGCACAAGGGACTCATTCGGGCTATGGCTACACCTTC
-	TRBV30	once	TRBJ1-2	CAWAPGGGNGYTF	TGTGCCTGGGCTCCGGGGGGAGGGAATGGCTACACCTTC
TRBD1	TRBV11-3	-	TRBJ2-5	CASSSGTGQETQYF	TGTGCCAGCAGCTCTGGGACAGGACAAGAGACCCAGTACTTC
-	TRBV18	-	TRBJ1-5	CASSPLLLGANQPQHF	TGTGCCAGCTCACCACTTCTCCTTGGGGCAAATCAGCCCCAGCATTTT
-	TRBV4-1	-	TRBJ2-3	CASSPLAVTDTQYF	TGCGCCAGCAGCCCCCTGGCGGTCACAGATACGCAGTATTTT
-	TRBV18	-	TRBJ1-1	CASSPGRENGSTEAFF	TGTGCCAGCTCACCGGGAAGGGAGAATGGGAGCACTGAAGCTTTCTTT
TRBD1	TRBV6-6	-	TRBJ1-5	CASLSYRGPGNQPQHF	TGTGCCAGCTTATCGTACAGGGGGCCTGGCAATCAGCCCCAGCATTTT
TRBD1	TRBV23-1	-	TRBJ2-5	CASSHGQDSVEWQTQYF	TGCGCCAGCAGTCATGGACAGGATTCGGTTGAGTGGCAGACCCAGTACTTC
TRBD2	TRBV19	-	TRBJ2-5	CASRGTRWETQYF	TGTGCCAGTAGAGGGACTAGATGGGAGACCCAGTACTTC
-	TRBV7-9	-	TRBJ2-3	CASSFLTNSPDTQYF	TGTGCCAGCAGCTTTCTTACGAATTCCCCAGATACGCAGTATTTT
TRBD1	TRBV28	-	TRBJ1-5	CASSLTGGDQPQHF	TGTGCCAGCAGCCTCACAGGGGGGGATCAGCCCCAGCATTTT
-	TRBV27	-	TRBJ1-5	CASSLSLSNQPQHF	TGTGCCAGCAGTTTATCGTTGAGCAATCAGCCCCAGCATTTT
-	TRBV5-6	-	TRBJ1-2	CASSLGPYSNYGYTF	TGTGCCAGCAGCTTAGGTCCGTACTCGAACTATGGCTACACCTTC
-	TRBV6-2/TRBV6-3	few	TRBJ1-1	CASSYSGGNTEAFF	TGTGCCAGCAGTTACTCGGGGGGGAACACTGAAGCTTTCTTT
-	TRBV5-1	-	TRBJ1-2	CASSEDWDFGYTF	TGCGCCAGCAGCGAGGATTGGGATTTTGGCTACACCTTC
-	TRBV5-1	-	TRBJ2-1	CASSVTMSSYNEQFF	TGCGCCAGCAGCGTGACCATGAGCTCCTACAATGAGCAGTTCTTC
TRBD1	TRBV7-2	-	TRBJ1-5	CASSQGQGPQPQHF	TGTGCCAGCAGCCAGGGACAGGGGCCTCAGCCCCAGCATTTT
-	TRBV30	-	TRBJ2-4	CAWRNAAKNIQYF	TGTGCCTGGAGGAACGCGGCCAAAAACATTCAGTACTTC
-	TRBV7-3	-	TRBJ2-2	CASSLQGIGELFF	TGTGCCAGCAGCTTACAGGGTATCGGGGAGCTGTTTTTT
-	TRBV7-6	-	TRBJ2-7	CASSLSSGPYEQYF	TGTGCCAGCAGCTTATCGTCAGGGCCTTACGAGCAGTACTTC
TRBD1	TRBV28	-	TRBJ1-1	CASSKRDRIKAFF	TGTGCCAGCAGTAAACGGGACAGGATAAAAGCTTTCTTT
-	TRBV7-9	-	TRBJ1-4	CASSGRTEGDEKLFF	TGTGCCAGCAGCGGTAGGACAGAAGGAGATGAAAAACTGTTTTTT
TRBD2	TRBV7-2	-	TRBJ2-2	CASSSLAGPGELFF	TGTGCCAGCAGCTCACTAGCGGGGCCCGGGGAGCTGTTTTTT
-	TRBV19	few	TRBJ2-2	CASSIAWAGNTGELFF	TGTGCCAGTAGTATCGCTTGGGCAGGTAACACCGGGGAGCTGTTTTTT
-	TRBV3-1/TRBV3-2	-	TRBJ2-1	CASSQDRARSSYNEQFF	TGTGCCAGCAGCCAAGATCGGGCTAGGAGCTCCTACAATGAGCAGTTCTTC
-	TRBV24-1	-	TRBJ2-6	CATSEPTGIGANVLTF	TGTGCCACCAGTGAACCTACAGGGATTGGGGCCAACGTCCTGACTTTC
-	TRBV14	-	TRBJ2-2	CASSRGIWRELFF	TGTGCCAGCAGCCGGGGAATCTGGAGGGAGCTGTTTTTT
TRBD1	TRBV28	-	TRBJ2-2	CASSLGTGDNTGELFF	TGTGCCAGCAGTTTAGGGACAGGGGACAACACCGGGGAGCTGTTTTTT
-	TRBV19	-	TRBJ1-2	CATAGVHRGYTF	TGTGCCACCGCAGGGGTGCACCGGGGCTACACCTTC
-	TRBV7-3	-	TRBJ2-3	CASSLNGSPADTQYF	TGTGCCAGCAGCTTAAACGGGAGTCCCGCGGATACGCAGTATTTT